The rows below give T cell receptor beta chains drawn from one sample of a study of blood T cells in healthy people across ages. TCRdb reprocessed the 5' RACE reads via MiXCR and lists one record per CDR3 protein. The repertoire has 800,000 to 900,000 distinct CDR3 sequences, 62% of them found once; the top ten carry around a quarter. The sequencing sample was made of blood. These receptors were taken from a man in his thirties or forties in good health. The CDR3 runs from the conserved cysteine through the conserved F or W. Fields, in order: J gene, D gene, clone size, V gene, CDR3 protein, CDR3 DNA. D genes are given only for firm matches. Where a row states a size, it is once, few, many or the class of an expanded clone; other rows omit it.

J gene: TRBJ2-5; D gene: -; clone size: -; V gene: TRBV12-3/TRBV12-4; CDR3 protein: CASTRPGLEQYF; CDR3 DNA: TGTGCCAGCACCCGTCCAGGCCTTGAGCAGTACTTC
J gene: TRBJ2-3; D gene: TRBD2; clone size: few; V gene: TRBV6-1; CDR3 protein: CASSPGTSGGSTDTQYF; CDR3 DNA: TGTGCCAGCAGTCCCGGGACTAGCGGGGGCAGCACAGATACGCAGTATTTT
J gene: TRBJ1-5; D gene: -; clone size: few; V gene: TRBV2; CDR3 protein: CASSEALVGNQPQHF; CDR3 DNA: TGTGCCAGCAGTGAAGCCCTGGTGGGCAATCAGCCCCAGCATTTT
J gene: TRBJ1-6; D gene: -; clone size: -; V gene: TRBV12-3/TRBV12-4; CDR3 protein: CASSLKDGSPLLF; CDR3 DNA: TGTGCCAGCAGTTTAAAAGACGGTTCACCCCTCCTCTTT
J gene: TRBJ2-3; D gene: TRBD1; clone size: -; V gene: TRBV4-2; CDR3 protein: CASSQSEGAGGTDTQYF; CDR3 DNA: TGTGCCAGCAGCCAAAGTGAGGGGGCAGGGGGCACAGATACGCAGTATTTT
J gene: TRBJ1-6; D gene: TRBD1; clone size: -; V gene: TRBV6-6; CDR3 protein: CASSLGQELFQLHF; CDR3 DNA: TGTGCCAGCAGTCTCGGACAGGAACTCTTCCAACTCCACTTT
J gene: TRBJ2-1; D gene: TRBD1; clone size: -; V gene: TRBV27; CDR3 protein: CASSSYRGQQFF; CDR3 DNA: TGTGCCAGCAGTTCCTACAGGGGTCAGCAGTTCTTC
J gene: TRBJ2-7; D gene: -; clone size: -; V gene: TRBV7-9; CDR3 protein: CASSLSARGSGYEQYF; CDR3 DNA: TGTGCCAGCAGCTTAAGTGCCAGGGGCTCTGGCTACGAGCAGTACTTC
J gene: TRBJ2-3; D gene: TRBD2; clone size: -; V gene: TRBV12-3/TRBV12-4; CDR3 protein: CASRLAGGGADTQYF; CDR3 DNA: TGTGCCAGCAGACTAGCGGGGGGGGGCGCAGATACGCAGTATTTT
J gene: TRBJ2-3; D gene: TRBD2; clone size: -; V gene: TRBV28; CDR3 protein: CASRYPGGDTRYF; CDR3 DNA: TGTGCCAGCAGGTACCCGGGGGGGGATACGCGGTATTTT
J gene: TRBJ2-1; D gene: -; clone size: once; V gene: TRBV2; CDR3 protein: CASRSLAAYYNEQFF; CDR3 DNA: TGTGCCAGCAGGTCCCTCGCGGCATACTACAATGAGCAGTTCTTC
J gene: TRBJ2-4; D gene: -; clone size: -; V gene: TRBV6-5; CDR3 protein: CASSSKFDGSYIQYF; CDR3 DNA: TGTGCCAGCAGTTCGAAGTTTGACGGGTCGTACATTCAGTACTTC
J gene: TRBJ2-1; D gene: -; clone size: -; V gene: TRBV11-2; CDR3 protein: CASSQVRGQGEQFF; CDR3 DNA: TGTGCCAGCAGCCAGGTCCGGGGGCAGGGTGAGCAGTTCTTC
J gene: TRBJ2-4; D gene: -; clone size: -; V gene: TRBV3-1; CDR3 protein: CASSQDTGGGIQYF; CDR3 DNA: TGTGCCAGCAGCCAAGATACTGGGGGAGGCATTCAGTACTTC
J gene: TRBJ1-2; D gene: -; clone size: -; V gene: TRBV25-1; CDR3 protein: CASSETHPGHPNYGYTF; CDR3 DNA: TGTGCCAGCAGTGAAACCCACCCGGGACACCCGAACTATGGCTACACCTTC
J gene: TRBJ1-5; D gene: -; clone size: -; V gene: TRBV6-1; CDR3 protein: CASRRARNQPQHF; CDR3 DNA: TGTGCCAGCAGGAGGGCTCGCAATCAGCCCCAGCATTTT
J gene: TRBJ2-1; D gene: -; clone size: few; V gene: TRBV2; CDR3 protein: CASIAAYNEQFF; CDR3 DNA: TGTGCCAGCATAGCCGCCTACAATGAGCAGTTCTTC
J gene: TRBJ2-7; D gene: -; clone size: -; V gene: TRBV4-3; CDR3 protein: CASSQRGSYNEQYF; CDR3 DNA: TGCGCCAGCAGCCAACGGGGCTCCTACAATGAGCAGTACTTC
J gene: TRBJ2-7; D gene: TRBD2; clone size: -; V gene: TRBV18; CDR3 protein: CASSPLTGGLNEQYF; CDR3 DNA: TGTGCCAGCTCACCTCTAACGGGGGGATTAAACGAGCAGTACTTC
J gene: TRBJ2-1; D gene: TRBD2; clone size: -; V gene: TRBV6-2/TRBV6-3; CDR3 protein: CASNSGLAVEQFF; CDR3 DNA: TGTGCCAGCAACTCGGGACTAGCGGTTGAGCAGTTCTTC
J gene: TRBJ2-5; D gene: TRBD2; clone size: -; V gene: TRBV27; CDR3 protein: CASSPRTSGGQEAQYF; CDR3 DNA: TGTGCCAGCAGTCCAAGGACTAGCGGGGGACAAGAGGCCCAGTACTTC
J gene: TRBJ2-1; D gene: -; clone size: -; V gene: TRBV6-5; CDR3 protein: CASSPTWSHEQFF; CDR3 DNA: TGTGCCAGCAGCCCAACGTGGAGCCATGAGCAGTTCTTC
J gene: TRBJ2-7; D gene: -; clone size: -; V gene: TRBV7-6; CDR3 protein: CASSLGQAGMVYEQYF; CDR3 DNA: TGTGCCAGCAGCTTAGGGCAGGCAGGGATGGTTTACGAGCAGTACTTC
J gene: TRBJ2-3; D gene: -; clone size: -; V gene: TRBV21-1; CDR3 protein: CASTLAGADTQYF; CDR3 DNA: TGTGCCAGCACCCTCGCAGGGGCAGATACGCAGTATTTT
J gene: TRBJ2-1; D gene: -; clone size: -; V gene: TRBV29-1; CDR3 protein: CSVINYYNEQFF; CDR3 DNA: TGCAGCGTTATCAACTACTACAATGAGCAGTTCTTC
J gene: TRBJ1-5; D gene: -; clone size: few; V gene: TRBV6-2/TRBV6-3; CDR3 protein: CASSYSRDQPQHF; CDR3 DNA: TGTGCCAGCAGTTACTCAAGGGATCAGCCCCAGCATTTT
J gene: TRBJ1-2; D gene: TRBD1; clone size: many; V gene: TRBV29-1; CDR3 protein: CSVAQGASGGYTF; CDR3 DNA: TGCAGCGTTGCGCAGGGGGCTAGTGGTGGCTACACCTTC
J gene: TRBJ2-4; D gene: -; clone size: -; V gene: TRBV2; CDR3 protein: CASTQGGGLGYIQYF; CDR3 DNA: TGTGCCAGCACCCAAGGGGGAGGGTTGGGTTACATTCAGTACTTC
J gene: TRBJ2-5; D gene: TRBD2; clone size: -; V gene: TRBV4-3; CDR3 protein: CASSQRLASPAETRYF; CDR3 DNA: TGCGCCAGCAGCCAGCGACTAGCGTCCCCTGCGGAGACCCGGTACTTC
J gene: TRBJ2-7; D gene: TRBD1; clone size: once; V gene: TRBV2; CDR3 protein: CASIGQGNHEQYF; CDR3 DNA: TGTGCCAGCATTGGACAGGGTAACCACGAGCAGTACTTC
J gene: TRBJ2-7; D gene: -; clone size: -; V gene: TRBV5-6; CDR3 protein: CASSLWQAPYEQYF; CDR3 DNA: TGTGCCAGCAGCTTATGGCAGGCCCCCTACGAGCAGTACTTC
J gene: TRBJ2-1; D gene: TRBD1; clone size: -; V gene: TRBV5-1; CDR3 protein: CASSFLQGGNNEQFF; CDR3 DNA: TGCGCCAGCAGCTTCCTACAGGGGGGAAACAATGAGCAGTTCTTC
J gene: TRBJ2-1; D gene: -; clone size: -; V gene: TRBV14; CDR3 protein: CASSQAEGRNEQFF; CDR3 DNA: TGTGCCAGCAGCCAAGCGGAAGGGCGCAATGAGCAGTTCTTC
J gene: TRBJ1-1; D gene: TRBD1; clone size: -; V gene: TRBV15; CDR3 protein: CATSREDREDTEAFF; CDR3 DNA: TGTGCCACCAGCAGAGAGGACAGGGAGGACACTGAAGCTTTCTTT
J gene: TRBJ2-4; D gene: TRBD1; clone size: -; V gene: TRBV15; CDR3 protein: CATSPRAGTAYNIQYF; CDR3 DNA: TGTGCCACCAGCCCTAGGGCCGGGACAGCGTATAACATTCAGTACTTC
J gene: TRBJ2-4; D gene: -; clone size: -; V gene: TRBV30; CDR3 protein: CAWTKRDLRNIQYF; CDR3 DNA: TGTGCCTGGACCAAACGGGACTTGAGGAACATTCAGTACTTC
J gene: TRBJ2-3; D gene: -; clone size: -; V gene: TRBV6-2/TRBV6-3; CDR3 protein: CASSFIGKGSTDTQYF; CDR3 DNA: TGTGCCAGCAGTTTCATTGGAAAAGGGTCCACAGATACGCAGTATTTT
J gene: TRBJ2-1; D gene: -; clone size: -; V gene: TRBV28; CDR3 protein: CATQRGEQFF; CDR3 DNA: TGTGCCACCCAACGGGGTGAGCAGTTCTTC
J gene: TRBJ2-1; D gene: TRBD1; clone size: -; V gene: TRBV2; CDR3 protein: CASSGGQQAYNEQFF; CDR3 DNA: TGTGCCAGCAGTGGGGGACAGCAAGCCTACAATGAGCAGTTCTTC
J gene: TRBJ2-7; D gene: -; clone size: -; V gene: TRBV20-1; CDR3 protein: CSARAGRFDEQYF; CDR3 DNA: TGCAGTGCTAGGGCAGGGAGGTTCGACGAGCAGTACTTC
J gene: TRBJ2-5; D gene: -; clone size: -; V gene: TRBV14; CDR3 protein: CASSQGNSGETQYF; CDR3 DNA: TGTGCCAGCAGCCAAGGGAATTCTGGGGAGACCCAGTACTTC
J gene: TRBJ1-1; D gene: -; clone size: -; V gene: TRBV7-2; CDR3 protein: CASSFTGFGNTEAFF; CDR3 DNA: TGTGCCAGCAGCTTTACAGGGTTCGGGAACACTGAAGCTTTCTTT
J gene: TRBJ2-5; D gene: -; clone size: few; V gene: TRBV10-3; CDR3 protein: CATTLGNQETQYF; CDR3 DNA: TGTGCCACGACCCTCGGAAACCAAGAGACCCAGTACTTC
J gene: TRBJ2-1; D gene: -; clone size: -; V gene: TRBV7-2; CDR3 protein: CASSLRGSRGGHNEQFF; CDR3 DNA: TGTGCCAGCAGCTTGAGGGGATCGCGAGGCGGGCACAATGAGCAGTTCTTC
J gene: TRBJ2-6; D gene: -; clone size: -; V gene: TRBV9; CDR3 protein: CASSFFGVGGANVLTF; CDR3 DNA: TGTGCCAGCAGCTTCTTCGGCGTAGGTGGGGCCAACGTCCTGACTTTC
J gene: TRBJ2-7; D gene: -; clone size: -; V gene: TRBV11-2; CDR3 protein: CASSLESWQVYEQYF; CDR3 DNA: TGTGCCAGCAGCTTAGAGTCCTGGCAGGTTTACGAGCAGTACTTC
J gene: TRBJ2-2; D gene: TRBD1; clone size: -; V gene: TRBV7-2; CDR3 protein: CASRKPGQTFTGELFF; CDR3 DNA: TGTGCCAGTCGGAAACCGGGACAGACATTCACCGGGGAGCTGTTTTTT
J gene: TRBJ2-3; D gene: -; clone size: few; V gene: TRBV28; CDR3 protein: CASIPRRGMGALTDTQYF; CDR3 DNA: TGTGCCAGCATCCCAAGACGGGGGATGGGGGCTCTCACAGATACGCAGTATTTT
J gene: TRBJ2-5; D gene: TRBD1; clone size: few; V gene: TRBV4-3; CDR3 protein: CASSQDTGGGETQYF; CDR3 DNA: TGCGCCAGCAGCCAAGATACAGGGGGCGGGGAGACCCAGTACTTC
J gene: TRBJ1-5; D gene: -; clone size: -; V gene: TRBV7-6; CDR3 protein: CASSLRHSVLGNQPQHF; CDR3 DNA: TGTGCCAGCAGCCTACGTCATAGCGTGCTCGGCAATCAGCCCCAGCATTTT
J gene: TRBJ2-5; D gene: -; clone size: -; V gene: TRBV12-5; CDR3 protein: CASGLFPAVTQYF; CDR3 DNA: TGTGCTAGTGGTTTGTTCCCAGCGGTGACCCAGTACTTC
J gene: TRBJ2-7; D gene: -; clone size: many; V gene: TRBV4-2; CDR3 protein: CASSDQGYEQYF; CDR3 DNA: TGTGCCAGCAGCGACCAGGGATACGAGCAGTACTTC
J gene: TRBJ2-7; D gene: TRBD2; clone size: -; V gene: TRBV6-1; CDR3 protein: CASSDPGTGGSYEQYF; CDR3 DNA: TGTGCCAGCAGTGATCCAGGGACGGGGGGTTCCTACGAGCAGTACTTC
J gene: TRBJ2-7; D gene: -; clone size: -; V gene: TRBV20-1; CDR3 protein: CSASGDGSSYEQYF; CDR3 DNA: TGCAGTGCTAGTGGGGACGGGAGCTCCTACGAGCAGTACTTC
J gene: TRBJ1-6; D gene: -; clone size: -; V gene: TRBV6-2/TRBV6-3; CDR3 protein: CASSYSMGTPLHF; CDR3 DNA: TGTGCCAGCAGTTACTCGATGGGTACACCCCTCCACTTT
J gene: TRBJ2-5; D gene: -; clone size: few; V gene: TRBV4-3; CDR3 protein: CASSQGSTGRMETQYF; CDR3 DNA: TGCGCCAGCAGCCAAGGGTCGACAGGACGGATGGAGACCCAGTACTTC
J gene: TRBJ1-4; D gene: -; clone size: -; V gene: TRBV20-1; CDR3 protein: CSAREPGRARNEKLFF; CDR3 DNA: TGCAGTGCTAGAGAGCCGGGACGGGCGAGAAATGAAAAACTGTTTTTT